Below are 6 T cell receptor beta chains sequenced from a single sample in a study of shared clonotypes between healthy human individuals. Here immunoSEQ multiplex PCR was the method, and the copy in TCRdb shows in-frame clones only, minus some. The table records some 470,000 clones, 76% of them present only once. The sequencing input was PBMCs. The receptors shown here come from a woman between 40 and 55 years old in good health. Some clones in this sample may be carry-over from other donors' samples.

Note on this clone: Other DNA sequences in the sample encode the same CDR3. This chain joins TRBV30 and TRBJ2-5; the D is unclear. There are 11 residues in the CDR3. Germline V gene lookup returns CDR1 GTSNPN and CDR2 SVGIG (reference sequence). V lost 1 base and J lost 4, with 4 bases in between. CDR3 sequence reads: CAWSAGETQYF. Here the CDR3 DNA reads TGTGCCTGGAGTGCTGGAGAGACCCAGTACTTC.

This chain connects TRBV18 to TRBJ2-5; D possibly corresponds to TRBD2 (6 bases). Deletions cut 3 bases from V and 1 base from J, with 9 bases between. Germline V CDR1 and CDR2: KGHSH, LQKENI. CDR3 length: 14 residues. The DNA of the CDR3 is TGTGCCAGCTCACCGGGGGGAGGCCAAGAGACCCAGTACTTC. Its protein is CASSPGGGQETQYF.

The CDR3 loop reads CAISEFDSGTDTQYF. CDR3 in DNA: TGTGCCATCAGTGAGTTCGACTCTGGAACAGATACGCAGTATTTT. V is TRBV10-3 and J is TRBJ2-3; no reliable D call. The CDR3 extends over 15 amino acids. Trimming stripped 1 base from V and 3 bases from J, with 11 bases between. Per germline, CDR1 ENHRY and CDR2 SYGVKD.

About this clone: A read error may be the cause here, since a much bigger clone is one base away. The chain joins TRBV25-1 to TRBJ1-2, with D tentatively TRBD1 (5 bases). The V gene's germline CDR1 is MGHDK and CDR2 SYGVNS. The CDR3 consists of 16 residues. CDR3 coding DNA: TGTGCCTGCAGTGAATATCAGCAGGGCGGTGACTATGGCTACACCTTC. Protein: CACSEYQQGGDYGYTF.

The V gene is TRBV30, the J gene TRBJ2-5; 9 bases map to TRBD2. The DNA end is more similar to TRBJ2-7, so the J call may be wrong. The germline V gene has CDR1 GTSNPN and CDR2 SVGIG (reference sequence). This CDR3 spans 13 amino acids. The CDR3 coding sequence is TGTGCCTGGAAACGCGGGAGGGCCAACGAGCAGTACTTC. Translation gives CAWKRGRANEQYF.

V usage is TRBV6-1 and J usage is TRBJ2-1, with D unresolved. This CDR3 is built from 16 residues. CDR1 MNHNS and CDR2 SASEGT come from the germline V gene. The V gene lost 3 bases and the J gene lost 0 bases, with 12 bases spanning the gap. CDR3 region: CASSDVGRSSYNEQFF. The CDR3 DNA reads as TGTGCCAGCAGTGACGTTGGGCGCTCCTCCTACAATGAGCAGTTCTTC.